A selection of T cell receptor beta chains follows, all from one sample in a study of spatial heterogeneity in lung cancer. TCRdb analysed the 5' RACE reads with MiXCR anew, one entry per CDR3 protein. The repertoire holds about 800 distinct CDR3 sequences, with about an eighth as singletons. The sequencing used lung tumor tissue, collected at surgery. The receptors shown here come from a male donor with early-stage non-small cell lung cancer. Each CDR3 is given with its conserved first and last residue. A D gene is named only where the DNA matches it firmly. Clone size, where shown, is once, few, many, or a class for clones that have expanded.

>TRBJ2-1|TRBD2|large|TRBV11-2
CASSLAVSGGVSYNEQFF
TGTGCCAGCAGCTTAGCGGTTAGCGGGGGGGTATCCTACAATGAGCAGTTCTTC
>TRBJ2-7|.|medium-sized|TRBV4-1
CASSQDIYREVEQYF
TGCGCCAGCAGCCAAGATATCTACAGGGAGGTCGAGCAGTACTTC
>TRBJ1-1|TRBD1|.|TRBV20-1
CSARDGQGVEAFF
TGCAGTGCTAGAGACGGACAGGGGGTTGAAGCTTTCTTT
>TRBJ2-4|.|medium-sized|TRBV10-3
CAISDGGQSKNIQYF
TGTGCCATCAGTGATGGGGGGCAGTCCAAAAACATTCAGTACTTC
>TRBJ2-4|.|medium-sized|TRBV18
CASSPLAGSLAKNIQYF
TGTGCCAGCTCACCCCTCGCGGGTAGTTTAGCCAAAAACATTCAGTACTTC
>TRBJ2-1|.|medium-sized|TRBV20-1
CSASPLGNEQFF
TGCAGTGCTAGTCCCTTAGGGAATGAGCAGTTCTTC
>TRBJ1-1|.|large|TRBV27
CASSQRLRLRTEAFF
TGTGCCAGCAGTCAAAGACTTAGACTACGCACTGAAGCTTTCTTT
>TRBJ2-3|.|few|TRBV11-2
CASSFYTDTQYF
TGTGCCAGCAGCTTTTACACAGATACGCAGTATTTT
>TRBJ1-5|.|large|TRBV6-5
CASSPAMGGQPQHF
TGTGCCAGCAGTCCCGCCATGGGCGGTCAGCCCCAGCATTTT
>TRBJ2-1|TRBD2|medium-sized|TRBV12-3/TRBV12-4
CASSLERWADVAGSYNEQFF
TGTGCCAGCAGTTTAGAAAGGTGGGCTGATGTAGCGGGTTCCTACAATGAGCAGTTCTTC